This TCR beta chain was found in a study of T-cell memory formation after mild COVID-19. Background on the study: TCR clusters were largely donor specific. Whole-study findings and limits: Mostly located in CM and EM were contracting CD4+ clones, with contracting CD8+ clones located in EMRA. There was no confirmation that second-wave clones peaking on day 37 were SARS-CoV-2 specific. Contracting clones, day 15 to 85, had balanced CD4/CD8, and later expanders favored CD4+.

TCRdb independently ran MiXCR on the 5' RACE reads; one entry per CDR3 protein. The sample records 450,000 or so distinct CDR3 sequences, around 20% being singletons. This clonotype showed up just a few times. Its antigen is unidentified. The V gene's germline CDR1 is DFQATT and CDR2 SNEGSKA (reference sequence). The CDR3 totals 14 residues. V was clipped by 5 bases and J by 0 bases; unmatched bases: 4. Material: PBMCs or a T cell subset sorted from them (not recorded which). This TCR came from an adult woman who had mild COVID-19 (a few samples of this study predate the infection). Cell type and time point are not known. V is TRBV20-1 and J is TRBJ2-1; TRBD2 matches 7 bases. CDR3 sequence (DNA): TGCAGTGCTCAAAGCGGGATCTCCTACAATGAGCAGTTCTTC. Protein: CSAQSGISYNEQFF.